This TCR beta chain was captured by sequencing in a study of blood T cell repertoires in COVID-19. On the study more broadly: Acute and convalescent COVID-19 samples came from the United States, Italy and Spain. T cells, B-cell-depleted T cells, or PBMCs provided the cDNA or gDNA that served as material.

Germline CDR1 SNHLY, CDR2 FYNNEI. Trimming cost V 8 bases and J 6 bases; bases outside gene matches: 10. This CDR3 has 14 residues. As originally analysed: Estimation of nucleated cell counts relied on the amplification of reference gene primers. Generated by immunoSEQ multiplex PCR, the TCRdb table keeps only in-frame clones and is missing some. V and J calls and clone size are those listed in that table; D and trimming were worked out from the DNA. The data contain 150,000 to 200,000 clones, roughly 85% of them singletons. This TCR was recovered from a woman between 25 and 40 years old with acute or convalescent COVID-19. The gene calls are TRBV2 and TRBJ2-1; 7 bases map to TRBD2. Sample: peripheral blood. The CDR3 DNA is TGTGCCAGCCTACTTTTGGGGGGGACCAATGAGCAGTTCTTC. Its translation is CASLLLGGTNEQFF.